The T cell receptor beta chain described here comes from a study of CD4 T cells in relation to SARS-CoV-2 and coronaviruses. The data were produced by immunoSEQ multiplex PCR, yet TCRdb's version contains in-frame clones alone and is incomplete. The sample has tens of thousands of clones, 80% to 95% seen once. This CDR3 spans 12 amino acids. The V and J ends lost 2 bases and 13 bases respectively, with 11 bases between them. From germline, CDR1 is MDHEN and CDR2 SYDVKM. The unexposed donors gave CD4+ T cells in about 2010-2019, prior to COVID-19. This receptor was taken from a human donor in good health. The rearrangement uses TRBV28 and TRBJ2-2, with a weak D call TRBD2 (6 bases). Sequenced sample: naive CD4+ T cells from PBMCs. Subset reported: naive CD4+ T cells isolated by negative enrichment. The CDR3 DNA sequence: TGTGCCAGCAGTTTAAACGGAGGGAGGCTGTTTTTT. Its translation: CASSLNGGRLFF.